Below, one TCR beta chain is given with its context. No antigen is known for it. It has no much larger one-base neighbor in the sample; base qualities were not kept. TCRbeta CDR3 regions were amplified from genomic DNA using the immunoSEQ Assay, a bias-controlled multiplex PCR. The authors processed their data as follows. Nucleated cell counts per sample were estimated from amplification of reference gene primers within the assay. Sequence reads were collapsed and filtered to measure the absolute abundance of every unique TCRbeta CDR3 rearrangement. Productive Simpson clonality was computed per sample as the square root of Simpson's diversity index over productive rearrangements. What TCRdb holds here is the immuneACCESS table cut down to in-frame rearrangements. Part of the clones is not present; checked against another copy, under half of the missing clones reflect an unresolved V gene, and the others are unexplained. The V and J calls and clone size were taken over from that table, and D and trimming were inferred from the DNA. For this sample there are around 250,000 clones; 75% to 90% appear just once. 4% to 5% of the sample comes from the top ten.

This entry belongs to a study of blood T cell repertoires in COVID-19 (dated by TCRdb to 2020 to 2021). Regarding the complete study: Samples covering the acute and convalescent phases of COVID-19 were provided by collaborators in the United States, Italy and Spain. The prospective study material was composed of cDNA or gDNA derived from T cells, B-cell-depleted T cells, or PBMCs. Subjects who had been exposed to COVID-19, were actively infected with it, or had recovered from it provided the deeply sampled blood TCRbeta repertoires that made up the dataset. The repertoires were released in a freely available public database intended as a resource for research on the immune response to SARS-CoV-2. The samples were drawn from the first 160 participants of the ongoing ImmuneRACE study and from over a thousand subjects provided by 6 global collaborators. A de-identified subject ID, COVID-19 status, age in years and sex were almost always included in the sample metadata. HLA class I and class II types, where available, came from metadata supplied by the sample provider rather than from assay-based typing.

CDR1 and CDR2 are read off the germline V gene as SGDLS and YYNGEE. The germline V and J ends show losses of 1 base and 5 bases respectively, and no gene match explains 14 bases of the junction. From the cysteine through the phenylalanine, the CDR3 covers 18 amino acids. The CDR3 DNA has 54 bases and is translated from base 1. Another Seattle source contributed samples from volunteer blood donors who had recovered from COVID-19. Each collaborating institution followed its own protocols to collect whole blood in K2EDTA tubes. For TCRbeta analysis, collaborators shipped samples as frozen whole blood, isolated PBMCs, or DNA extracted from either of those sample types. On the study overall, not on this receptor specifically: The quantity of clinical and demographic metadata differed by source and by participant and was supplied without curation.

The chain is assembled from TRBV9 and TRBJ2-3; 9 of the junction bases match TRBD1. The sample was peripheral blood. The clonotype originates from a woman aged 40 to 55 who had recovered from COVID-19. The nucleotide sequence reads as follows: TGTGCCAGCAGCGTACACCTAAAACAGGGGGCTCTAGGAGATACGCAGTATTTT. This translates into CASSVHLKQGALGDTQYF.